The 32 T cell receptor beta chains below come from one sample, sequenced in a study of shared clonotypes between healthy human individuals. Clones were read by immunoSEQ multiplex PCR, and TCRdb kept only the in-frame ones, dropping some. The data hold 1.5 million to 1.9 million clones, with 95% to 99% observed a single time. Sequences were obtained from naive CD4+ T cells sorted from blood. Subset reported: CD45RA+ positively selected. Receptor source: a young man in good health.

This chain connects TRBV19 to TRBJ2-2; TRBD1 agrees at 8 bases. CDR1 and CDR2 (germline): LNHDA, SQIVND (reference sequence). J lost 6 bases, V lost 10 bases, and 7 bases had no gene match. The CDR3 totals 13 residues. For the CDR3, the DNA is TGTGCCACCAGGGGGCCCGCACCCGGGGAGCTGTTTTTT. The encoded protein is CATRGPAPGELFF.

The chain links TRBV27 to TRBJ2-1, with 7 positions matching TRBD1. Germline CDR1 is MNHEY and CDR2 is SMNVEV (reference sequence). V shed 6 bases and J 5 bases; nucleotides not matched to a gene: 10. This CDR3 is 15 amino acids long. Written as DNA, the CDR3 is TGTGCCAGCAGAGGTCTTGGGACAGAAGACAATGAGCAGTTCTTC. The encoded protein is CASRGLGTEDNEQFF.

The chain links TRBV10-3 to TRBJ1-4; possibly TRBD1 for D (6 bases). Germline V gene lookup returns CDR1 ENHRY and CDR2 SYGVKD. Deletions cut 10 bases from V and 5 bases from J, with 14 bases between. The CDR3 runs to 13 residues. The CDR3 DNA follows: TGTGCCACAAGGACAGTAGAAAATGAAAAACTGTTTTTT. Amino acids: CATRTVENEKLFF.

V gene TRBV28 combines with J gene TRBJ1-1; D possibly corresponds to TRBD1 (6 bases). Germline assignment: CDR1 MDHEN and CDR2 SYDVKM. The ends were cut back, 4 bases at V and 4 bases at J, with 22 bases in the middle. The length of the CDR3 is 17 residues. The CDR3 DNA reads TGTGCCAGCAGTTCCACAGGGTGGGGGAACGGCCGCACTGAAGCTTTCTTT. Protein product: CASSSTGWGNGRTEAFF.

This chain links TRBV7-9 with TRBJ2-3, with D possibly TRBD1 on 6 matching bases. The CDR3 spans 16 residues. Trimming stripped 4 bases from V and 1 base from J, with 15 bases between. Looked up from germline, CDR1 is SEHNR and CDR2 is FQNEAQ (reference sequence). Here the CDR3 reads CASSSPGGHRTDTQYF. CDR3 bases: TGTGCCAGCAGCTCGCCTGGGGGACATCGCACAGATACGCAGTATTTT.

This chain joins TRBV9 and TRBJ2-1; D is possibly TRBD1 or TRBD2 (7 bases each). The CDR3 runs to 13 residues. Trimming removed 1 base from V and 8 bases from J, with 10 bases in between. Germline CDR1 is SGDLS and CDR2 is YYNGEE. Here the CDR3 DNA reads TGTGCCAGCAGCGTAAGCGGGACAGATGAGCAGTTCTTC. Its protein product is CASSVSGTDEQFF.

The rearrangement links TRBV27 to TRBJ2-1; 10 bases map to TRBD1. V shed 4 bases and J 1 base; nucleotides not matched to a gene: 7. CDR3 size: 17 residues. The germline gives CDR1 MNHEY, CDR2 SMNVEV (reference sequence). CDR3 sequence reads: CASSSRQGAMSYNEQFF. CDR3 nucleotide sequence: TGTGCCAGCAGTTCGCGACAGGGGGCTATGTCCTACAATGAGCAGTTCTTC.

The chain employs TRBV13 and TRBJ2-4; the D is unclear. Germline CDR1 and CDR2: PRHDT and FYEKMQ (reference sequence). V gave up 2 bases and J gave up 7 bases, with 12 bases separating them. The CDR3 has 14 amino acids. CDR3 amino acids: CASSLSPRRNIQYF. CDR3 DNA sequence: TGTGCCAGCAGCTTAAGTCCGCGCAGGAACATTCAGTACTTC.

The CDR3: CASNLRQGRAYNEQFF. The CDR3 DNA sequence: TGTGCCAGCAACCTCCGCCAGGGGCGGGCCTACAATGAGCAGTTCTTC. The chain employs TRBV5-8 and TRBJ2-1, with a weak D call TRBD1 (6 bases). The V gene lost 6 bases and the J gene lost 2 bases, with 18 bases spanning the gap. Germline CDR1 is SGHTS and CDR2 is YDEGEE. The CDR3 contains 16 residues.

The CDR3 DNA follows: TGTGCCAGCAGTCCGCCGGGGGCTACAGTTGGGCAGTTCTTC. Translating it yields CASSPPGATVGQFF. The rearrangement links TRBV27 to TRBJ2-1, with D tentatively TRBD1 or TRBD2 (6 bases each). The CDR3 has 14 amino acids. With 5 bases removed from V and 12 bases from J, the gap between germline ends came to 20 bases. From germline, CDR1 is MNHEY and CDR2 SMNVEV (reference sequence).

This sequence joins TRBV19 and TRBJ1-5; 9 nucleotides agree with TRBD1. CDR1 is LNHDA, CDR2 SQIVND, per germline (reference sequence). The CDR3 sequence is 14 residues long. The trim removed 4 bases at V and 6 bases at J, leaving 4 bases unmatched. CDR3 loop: CASSTHRGPQPQHF. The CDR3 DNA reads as TGTGCCAGTAGTACCCACAGGGGGCCTCAGCCCCAGCATTTT.

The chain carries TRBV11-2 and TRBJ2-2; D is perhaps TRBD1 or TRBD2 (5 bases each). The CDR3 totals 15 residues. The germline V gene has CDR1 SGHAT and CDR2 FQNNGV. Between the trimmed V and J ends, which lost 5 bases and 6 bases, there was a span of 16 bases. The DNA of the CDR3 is TGTGCCAGCAGCAAACAACCGCAGGGACCCGGGGAGCTGTTTTTT. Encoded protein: CASSKQPQGPGELFF.

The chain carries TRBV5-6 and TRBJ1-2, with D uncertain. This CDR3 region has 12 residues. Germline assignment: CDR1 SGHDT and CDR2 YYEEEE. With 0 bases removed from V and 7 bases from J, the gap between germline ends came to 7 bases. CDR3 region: CASSLDLIGYTF. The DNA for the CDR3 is TGTGCCAGCAGCTTGGATTTGATTGGCTACACCTTC.

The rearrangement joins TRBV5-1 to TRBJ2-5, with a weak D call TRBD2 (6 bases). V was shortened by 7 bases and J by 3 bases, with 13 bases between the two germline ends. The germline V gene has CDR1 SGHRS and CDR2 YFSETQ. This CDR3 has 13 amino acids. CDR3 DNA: TGCGCCAGCTATAAGGGACTCGAAGAGACCCAGTACTTC. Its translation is CASYKGLEETQYF.

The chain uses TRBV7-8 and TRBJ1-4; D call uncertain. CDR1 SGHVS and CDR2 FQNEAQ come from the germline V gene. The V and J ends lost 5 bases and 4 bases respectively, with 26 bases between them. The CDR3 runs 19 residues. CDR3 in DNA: TGTGCCAGCAGCGCTACCAAGACTCCCACGGTATGGAGTAATGAAAAACTGTTTTTT. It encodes CASSATKTPTVWSNEKLFF.

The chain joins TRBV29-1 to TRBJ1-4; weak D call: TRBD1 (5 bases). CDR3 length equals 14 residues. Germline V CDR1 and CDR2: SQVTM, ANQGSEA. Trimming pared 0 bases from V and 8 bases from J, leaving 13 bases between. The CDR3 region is CSVEDARAGEKLFF. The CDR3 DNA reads TGCAGCGTTGAAGATGCCAGGGCTGGGGAAAAACTGTTTTTT.

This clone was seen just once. The CDR3 protein is CASSPNRAYEQYF. CDR3 DNA sequence: TGCGCCAGCAGCCCCAATCGAGCCTACGAGCAGTACTTC. J is TRBJ2-7 and V is TRBV5-1; D is uncertain. From germline, CDR1 is SGHRS and CDR2 YFSETQ. V dropped 4 bases and J dropped 2 bases, with 10 bases sitting between them. CDR3 length equals 13 residues.

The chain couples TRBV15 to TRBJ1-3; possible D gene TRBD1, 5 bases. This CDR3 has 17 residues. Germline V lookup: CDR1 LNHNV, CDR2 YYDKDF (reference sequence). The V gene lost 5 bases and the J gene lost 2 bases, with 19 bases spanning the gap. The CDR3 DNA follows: TGTGCCACCAGCGCGTACGGGGGGAGGGCCACTGGAAACACCATATATTTT. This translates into CATSAYGGRATGNTIYF.

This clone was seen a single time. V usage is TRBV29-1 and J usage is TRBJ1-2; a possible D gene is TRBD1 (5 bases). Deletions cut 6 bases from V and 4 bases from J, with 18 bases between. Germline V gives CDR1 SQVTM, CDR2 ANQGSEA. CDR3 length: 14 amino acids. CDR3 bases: TGCAGCGTGAACCGGGACGGACTGAGCTATGGCTACACCTTC. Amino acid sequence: CSVNRDGLSYGYTF.

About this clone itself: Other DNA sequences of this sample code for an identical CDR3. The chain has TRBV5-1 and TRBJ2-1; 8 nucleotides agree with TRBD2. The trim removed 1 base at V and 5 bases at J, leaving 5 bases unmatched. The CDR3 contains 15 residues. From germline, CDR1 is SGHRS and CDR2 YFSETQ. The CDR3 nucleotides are TGCGCCAGCAGCTTGCGGCTAGCGGGCGACAATGAGCAGTTCTTC. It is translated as CASSLRLAGDNEQFF.

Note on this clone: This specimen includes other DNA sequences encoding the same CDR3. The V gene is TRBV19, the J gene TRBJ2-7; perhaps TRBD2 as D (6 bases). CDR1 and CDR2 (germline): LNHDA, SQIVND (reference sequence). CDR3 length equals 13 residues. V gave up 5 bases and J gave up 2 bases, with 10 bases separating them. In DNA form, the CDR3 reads TGTGCCAGTAGTTCGTCGGGAGCCTACGAGCAGTACTTC. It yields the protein CASSSSGAYEQYF.

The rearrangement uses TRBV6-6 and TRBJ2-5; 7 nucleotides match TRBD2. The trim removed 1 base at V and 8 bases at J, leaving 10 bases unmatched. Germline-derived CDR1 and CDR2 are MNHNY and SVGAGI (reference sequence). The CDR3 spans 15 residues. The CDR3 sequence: CASSYLGLAGVTQYF. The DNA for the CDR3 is TGTGCCAGCAGTTACTTGGGACTGGCGGGGGTCACCCAGTACTTC.

CDR3 nucleotide sequence: TGTGCCAGGGACAGGACAATTGTGCAGTTCTTC. Protein product: CARDRTIVQFF. V gene TRBV6-4 combines with J gene TRBJ2-1, with TRBD1 matching over 7 bases. The CDR3 consists of 11 residues. Looked up from germline, CDR1 is MRHNA and CDR2 is SNTAGT. J gave up 12 bases and V 9 bases, and 8 bases lay outside the gene matches.

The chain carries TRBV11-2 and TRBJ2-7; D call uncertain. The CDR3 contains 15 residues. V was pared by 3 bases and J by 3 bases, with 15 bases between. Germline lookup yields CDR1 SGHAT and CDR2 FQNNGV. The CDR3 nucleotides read TGTGCCAGCAGCTTTTCCGGAAGGGCCCTCTACGAGCAGTACTTC. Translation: CASSFSGRALYEQYF.

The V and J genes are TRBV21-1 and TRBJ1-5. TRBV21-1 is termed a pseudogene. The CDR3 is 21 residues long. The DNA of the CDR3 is TGTGCCAGCAGCAAAGCGGAACAAACCGACCCCGGGGAGGGGTGCAATCAGCCCCAGCATTTT. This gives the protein CASSKAEQTDPGEGCNQPQHF.

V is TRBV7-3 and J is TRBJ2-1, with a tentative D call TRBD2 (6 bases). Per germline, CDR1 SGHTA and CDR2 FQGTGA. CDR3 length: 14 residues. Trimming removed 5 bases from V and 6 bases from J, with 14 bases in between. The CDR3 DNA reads TGTGCCAGCAGCCGCGCAGGGAGGCTCAATGAGCAGTTCTTC. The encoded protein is CASSRAGRLNEQFF.

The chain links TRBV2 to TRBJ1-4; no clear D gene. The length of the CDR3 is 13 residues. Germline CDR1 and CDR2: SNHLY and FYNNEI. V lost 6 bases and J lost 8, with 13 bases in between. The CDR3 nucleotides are TGTGCCAGCAGACGTGACGGCCTCGAAAAACTGTTTTTT. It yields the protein CASRRDGLEKLFF.

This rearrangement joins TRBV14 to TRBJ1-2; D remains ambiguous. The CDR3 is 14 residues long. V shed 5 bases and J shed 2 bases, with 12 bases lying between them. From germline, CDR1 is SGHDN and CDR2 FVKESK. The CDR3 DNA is TGTGCCAGCAGCGACACGGTGAAAAACTATGGCTACACCTTC. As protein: CASSDTVKNYGYTF.

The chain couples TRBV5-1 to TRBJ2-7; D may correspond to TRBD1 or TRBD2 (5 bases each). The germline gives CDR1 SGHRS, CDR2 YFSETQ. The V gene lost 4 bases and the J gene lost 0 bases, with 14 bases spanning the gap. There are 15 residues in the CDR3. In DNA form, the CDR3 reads TGCGCCAGCAGCAAGGGACCGGGTAGCTCCTACGAGCAGTACTTC. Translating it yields CASSKGPGSSYEQYF.

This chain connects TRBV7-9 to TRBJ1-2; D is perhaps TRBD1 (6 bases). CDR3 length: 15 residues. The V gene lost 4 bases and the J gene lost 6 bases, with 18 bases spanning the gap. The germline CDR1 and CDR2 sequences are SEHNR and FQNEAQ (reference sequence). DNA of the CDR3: TGTGCCAGCAGCTCGGGACCCAACAGGGATGATGGCTACACCTTC. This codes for CASSSGPNRDDGYTF. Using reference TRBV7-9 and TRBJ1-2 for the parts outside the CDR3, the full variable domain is DTGVSQNPRHKITKRGQNVTFRCDPISEHNRLYWYRQTLGQGPEFLTYFQNEAQLEKSRLLSDRFSAERPKGSFSTLEIQRTEQGDSAMYLCASSSGPNRDDGYTFGSGTRLTVV.

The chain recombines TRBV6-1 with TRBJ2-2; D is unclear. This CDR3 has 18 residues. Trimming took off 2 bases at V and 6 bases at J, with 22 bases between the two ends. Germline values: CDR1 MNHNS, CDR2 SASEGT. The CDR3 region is CASSEREVRNFGPGELFF. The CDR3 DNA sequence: TGTGCCAGCAGTGAACGTGAGGTTCGGAATTTTGGGCCCGGGGAGCTGTTTTTT.

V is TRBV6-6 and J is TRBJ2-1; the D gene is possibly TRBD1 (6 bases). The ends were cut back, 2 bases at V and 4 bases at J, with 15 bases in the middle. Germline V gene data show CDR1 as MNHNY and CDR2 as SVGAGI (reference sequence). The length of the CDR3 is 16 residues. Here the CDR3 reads CASSYGRRQVYNEQFF. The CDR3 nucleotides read TGTGCCAGCAGTTACGGTCGTCGACAGGTTTACAATGAGCAGTTCTTC.